This T cell receptor (beta chain) was captured by sequencing in a study of identical twins. This clonotype showed up just a few times. TCRdb redid the calling of the 5' RACE reads with MiXCR, one entry per CDR3 protein. The data show nearly 900,000 distinct CDR3 sequences, with approximately 13% seen just once and under 2% held by the top ten. Losses at the gene ends were 1 base for V and 6 bases for J; bases not matched to a gene: 8. The V gene's germline CDR1 is DFQATT and CDR2 SNEGSKA (reference sequence). There are 15 residues in the CDR3. The sample was also reused in another study, on yellow fever vaccine responses in identical twins.

Material for sequencing was PBMCs. The receptor was isolated from a woman aged 18 to 35 in good health. The chain carries TRBV20-1 and TRBJ1-5; 8 bases line up with TRBD1. DNA for the CDR3: TGCAGTGCTAGAGCGGGACAGGTCGTAGGTCAGCCCCAGCATTTT. Translation gives CSARAGQVVGQPQHF.